This T cell receptor (beta chain) is from a study of siplizumab effects on memory and regulatory T cells. Study-wide results and limits: Naive T cell populations appeared to exhibit greater diversity than memory cells and appeared to be major alloresponse contributors.

Germline V gives CDR1 MNHEY, CDR2 SVGAGI. Trimming removed 6 bases from V and 0 bases from J, with 6 bases in between. There are 13 residues in the CDR3. TCRdb's table, derived via immunoSEQ multiplex PCR, lists solely in-frame clones and lacks some. This sample has 1,000 or so clones, with more than 60% found just once. With respect to this clone: No antigen is known for it.

Sample: TEMRA CD8+ T cells sorted from blood. As to subset: unstimulated CD8+ CD45RA+ effector memory T cells. This TCR came from a human donor in good health. The chain uses TRBV6-5 and TRBJ2-4; D is ambiguous. Here the CDR3 DNA reads TGTGCCAGCAGGCGTTTAGCCAAAAACATTCAGTACTTC. Translated, it gives CASRRLAKNIQYF.